These 15 T cell receptor beta chains came from one sample sequenced in a study of blood T cell repertoires in COVID-19. Some clones are missing from TCRdb's copy, which holds only in-frame ones; the method was immunoSEQ multiplex PCR. The table has roughly 340,000 clones, more than 75% seen once. Sequencing input: peripheral blood. The receptor set was obtained from a woman aged 18-29 years who had recovered from COVID-19.

This chain joins TRBV14 and TRBJ2-6, with D maybe TRBD1 (6 bases). Trimming left V 4 bases short and J 2 bases short, with 6 bases between. The germline gives CDR1 SGHDN, CDR2 FVKESK. This CDR3 is built from 14 residues. CDR3 bases: TGTGCCAGCAGCCCAGGGGCTGGGGCCAACGTCCTGACTTTC. Translated: CASSPGAGANVLTF.

The chain has TRBV2 and TRBJ2-1, with D perhaps matching TRBD1 (6 bases). The CDR3 consists of 14 residues. Trimming removed 6 bases at V and 4 bases at J, with 13 bases between. In germline, CDR1 is SNHLY, CDR2 FYNNEI. CDR3 region: CASRNSRGYNEQFF. CDR3 DNA: TGTGCCAGCAGGAATTCTAGGGGGTACAATGAGCAGTTCTTC.

This clone is a singleton in its sample. This sequence joins TRBV11-2 and TRBJ1-4, with D maybe TRBD1 (6 bases). The CDR3 contains 16 residues. Trimming took off 4 bases at V and 0 bases at J, with 12 bases between the two ends. Germline CDR1 reads SGHAT; CDR2 reads FQNNGV. In nucleotides, the CDR3 is TGTGCCAGCAGCTCTGGACAGTTTGCAACTAATGAAAAACTGTTTTTT. It is translated as CASSSGQFATNEKLFF.

The rearrangement links TRBV6-4 to TRBJ1-3, with 9 bases that match TRBD1. Unmatched junction bases numbered 3, after V lost 6 bases and J lost 3 bases. The CDR3 has 14 residues. The germline V gene encodes CDR1 MRHNA and CDR2 SNTAGT. This chain's CDR3 is CASRGQGLGNTIYF. The CDR3 coding sequence is TGTGCCAGCAGGGGACAGGGTCTTGGAAACACCATATATTTT.

This rearrangement joins TRBV19 to TRBJ2-3, with a tentative D call TRBD1 (5 bases). Trimming took 6 bases from V and 7 from J, leaving 23 bases between them. Germline V gene sequence: CDR1 LNHDA, CDR2 SQIVND (reference sequence). CDR3 length: 16 residues. In nucleotides, the CDR3 is TGTGCCAGTAGCTCGACAGAACCCAAGGGCTACAATACGCAGTATTTT. Amino acids: CASSSTEPKGYNTQYF.

This chain joins TRBV5-6 and TRBJ1-3, with D uncertain. Between the trimmed V and J ends, which lost 4 bases and 0 bases, there was a span of 14 bases. Germline V gene lookup returns CDR1 SGHDT and CDR2 YYEEEE. The CDR3 is 16 amino acids. The CDR3 sequence is CASSHVSGSSGNTIYF. DNA of the CDR3: TGTGCCAGCAGCCATGTATCGGGGAGCTCTGGAAACACCATATATTTT.

Of note for this clone: One junction end disagrees with the germline gene, perhaps due to a read error. The chain recombines TRBV6-2 or TRBV6-3 with TRBJ2-1, with 7 bases that match TRBD1. This CDR3 region has 11 residues. Germline CDR1 reads MNHEY; CDR2 reads SVGEGT. This chain's CDR3 is CASSRTGQQVF. The CDR3 DNA sequence: TGTGCCAGCAGTCGCACGGGACAGCAGGTCTTC.

The chain recombines TRBV5-4 with TRBJ2-3; D possibly corresponds to TRBD2 (5 bases). Looked up from germline, CDR1 is SGHNT and CDR2 is YYREEE (reference sequence). The CDR3 has 15 amino acids. V was pared by 0 bases and J by 2 bases, with 10 bases between. The DNA of the CDR3 is TGTGCCAGCAGCTTGGCCGTTAGCGACACAGATACGCAGTATTTT. It encodes CASSLAVSDTDTQYF.

This clone appeared once. This chain links TRBV2 with TRBJ1-6, with 12 bases lining up with TRBD1. Germline V gene sequence: CDR1 SNHLY, CDR2 FYNNEI. Germline trimming cut 7 bases from V and 9 bases from J; bases unmatched to any gene: 4. The CDR3 is made up of 14 amino acids. The CDR3 region has the DNA TGTGCCAGCATCCCGGGACAGGGGGCTTCACCCCTCCACTTT. Its translation is CASIPGQGASPLHF.

The chain has TRBV5-6 and TRBJ1-1, with D unclear. CDR1 is SGHDT, CDR2 YYEEEE, per germline. This CDR3 has 13 amino acids. V was cut by 7 bases and J by 2 bases, with 12 bases left in between. This CDR3 is CASHGGSNTEAFF. The CDR3 bases are TGTGCCAGCCATGGAGGGAGCAACACTGAAGCTTTCTTT. The full variable domain, in which reference TRBV5-6 and TRBJ1-1 provide the parts outside the CDR3, is DAGVTQSPTHLIKTRGQQVTLRCSPKSGHDTVSWYQQALGQGPQFIFQYYEEEERQRGNFPDRFSGHQFPNYSSELNVNALLLGDSALYLCASHGGSNTEAFFGQGTRLTVV.

The gene calls are TRBV12-5 and TRBJ2-5; D possibly corresponds to TRBD2 (7 bases). The V end lost 0 bases, the J end lost 5 bases, and 16 bases lay between the germline ends. Germline V CDR1 and CDR2: LGHNT, FRNRAP. The CDR3 runs 16 residues. The CDR3 loop is CASGLVLGGLRETQYF. CDR3 in DNA: TGTGCTAGTGGTTTGGTACTGGGGGGGCTCAGGGAGACCCAGTACTTC.

The J gene is TRBJ1-1, the V gene TRBV6-5; 7 nucleotides align to TRBD1. Germline trimming cut 5 bases from V and 2 bases from J; bases unmatched to any gene: 5. Germline lookup yields CDR1 MNHEY and CDR2 SVGAGI. CDR3 length: 14 residues. CDR3 sequence (DNA): TGTGCCAGCAGTCCCAGGACAGGAAACACTGAAGCTTTCTTT. This encodes CASSPRTGNTEAFF.

Ten or more counts support this clone. The CDR3 is CASSRGLLNTEAFF. CDR3 in DNA: TGCGCCAGCAGCAGGGGGTTACTCAACACTGAAGCTTTCTTT. The V call is TRBV5-1, the J call TRBJ1-1; D might be TRBD1 (6 bases). Trimming took 4 bases from V and 2 from J, leaving 12 bases between them. The CDR3 totals 14 residues. Germline assignment: CDR1 SGHRS and CDR2 YFSETQ.

The rearrangement links TRBV27 to TRBJ2-5; 12 bases fit TRBD2. V trimming: 3 bases; J trimming: 4 bases; junction bases outside the gene matches: 6. This CDR3 is built from 16 residues. CDR1 is MNHEY and CDR2 is SMNVEV in the germline V gene (reference sequence). CDR3 coding DNA: TGTGCCAGCAGTTTTAGGACTAGCGGGATAGGAGAGACCCAGTACTTC. It translates to CASSFRTSGIGETQYF.

J is TRBJ1-3 and V is TRBV2, with D hard to call. The CDR3 consists of 15 residues. Trimming removed 6 bases at V and 8 bases at J, with 20 bases between. The germline CDR1 and CDR2 sequences are SNHLY and FYNNEI. Written as DNA, the CDR3 is TGTGCCAGCAGGCCCCCCGGGGTTCAAGGGTACACCATATATTTT. Its protein is CASRPPGVQGYTIYF.